The sequence of this TCR beta chain was determined in a study of spatial heterogeneity in lung cancer. Looking at the study overall: Detected sequences consistently included more beta-chain ones than alpha-chain ones.

V lost 6 bases and J lost 0, with 10 bases in between. The CDR3 covers 13 residues. Germline V CDR1 and CDR2: DFQATT, SNEGSKA (reference sequence). Time point noted: sample taken at primary tumor resection. Untreated early-stage non-small cell lung cancer patients, roughly 75 in total, were the donors. The library protocol tagged each TCR cDNA with a unique molecular identifier. TCRdb processed the 5' RACE reads anew with MiXCR; each CDR3 protein has one entry. The sample lists 3,000 to 4,500 distinct CDR3 sequences, 6.9% seen once, with 20% in the top ten. Overall study findings and caveats: Counts of expanded intratumoral alpha and beta TCRs tracked tumor mutation counts. Regional and ubiquitous nonsynonymous mutations were tracked by counts of regional and ubiquitous expanded TCRs, respectively.

This clonotype was detected ten times or more. Its antigen is still unknown. This beta chain turned up in a library designed for alpha chains; as an off-target read, its abundance says little. The receptor's source is a male donor with early-stage non-small cell lung cancer. The chain uses TRBV20-1 and TRBJ2-3; possibly TRBD1 or TRBD2 for D (5 bases each). Sequences were derived from lung tumor tissue, sampled at surgery. CDR3 DNA: TGCAGTGCGGACCGGGACAGCACAGATACGCAGTATTTT. It encodes CSADRDSTDTQYF.